The present T cell receptor (beta chain) was sequenced within a study of cytomegalovirus exposure and HLA in healthy donors. Study summary: An earlier analysis identified approximately 110 million unique TCR beta sequences in 150 million to 200 million T cells.

In its sample, this clone was seen a few times. Its antigen is currently unknown. Deletions cut 8 bases from V and 0 bases from J, with 12 bases between. CDR1 is SGHRS and CDR2 is YFSETQ in the germline V gene. The CDR3 has 14 residues. PCR involved 60 Vbeta and 13 Jbeta primers. Clones were sequenced by immunoSEQ multiplex PCR, and TCRdb holds only the in-frame ones, with some missing. Of roughly 34,000 clones listed, over 60% are singletons. Study conclusions and caveats: Most of the CMV-associated TCR beta chains (in a later analysis) appeared to be HLA-restricted. In most subjects, TCR beta sequences reportedly gave accurate predictions of HLA-A and HLA-B alleles. Follow-up analysis later connected one missense variant in DCLRE1C with trimming of TCR beta V- and J-genes.

The chain joins TRBV5-1 to TRBJ1-3; no clear D. Source material: PBMCs. The sequence was collected from a middle-aged man in good health and CMV-seropositive. CDR3 sequence (DNA): TGCGCCAGTAGAGAGGGTTTCTCTGGAAACACCATATATTTT. It specifies CASREGFSGNTIYF.